This T cell receptor beta chain emerged from a study of CXCR3-negative and CXCR3-positive naive CD8 T cells. General observations from the study: CXCR3 levels fell partly with cryopreservation; most assays relied on fresh PBMCs. CXCR3-negative naive cells had less hydrophobic TRB CDR3s than did CXCR3-positive naive cells.

This CDR3 spans 16 amino acids. The germline V gene encodes CDR1 MDHEN and CDR2 SYDVKM. On this clonotype: As yet, its antigen is unknown.

UMI-labeled 5' RACE TRB cDNA libraries were prepared from the cells. One entry per CDR3 protein, without DNA, is what TCRdb gives after re-calling the 5' RACE reads. The sample data list tens of thousands of distinct CDR3 sequences. Material: naive CXCR3+ CD8+ T cells from blood. Subset described: CD45RO-CCR7+CD27+CD95- naive CD8+ T cells expressing CXCR3 (TNR3+). The TCR comes from a human donor in good health. Some clones in this sample may be carry-over from other donors' samples. This chain joins TRBV28 and TRBJ1-5; absent DNA, TCRdb's TRBD1 call cannot be checked. The CDR3 loop is CASSSLRDRGNQPQHF.